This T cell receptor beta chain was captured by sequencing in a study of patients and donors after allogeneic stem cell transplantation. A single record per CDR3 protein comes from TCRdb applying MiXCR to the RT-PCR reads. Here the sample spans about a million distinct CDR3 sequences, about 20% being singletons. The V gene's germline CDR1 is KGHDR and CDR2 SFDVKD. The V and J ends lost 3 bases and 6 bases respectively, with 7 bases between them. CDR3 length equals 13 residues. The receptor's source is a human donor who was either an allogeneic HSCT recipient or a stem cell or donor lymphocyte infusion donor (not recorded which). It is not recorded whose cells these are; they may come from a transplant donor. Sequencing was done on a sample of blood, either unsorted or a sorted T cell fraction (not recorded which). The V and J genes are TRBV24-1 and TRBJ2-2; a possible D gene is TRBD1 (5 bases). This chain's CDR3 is CATSDDSPGELFF. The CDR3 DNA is TGTGCCACCAGTGATGACAGTCCCGGGGAGCTGTTTTTT.